This T cell receptor beta chain originates from a study of blood T cell dynamics during melanoma immunotherapy. The CDR3 covers 16 residues. Germline CDR1 SGHAT, CDR2 FQNNGV. Trimming pared 3 bases from V and 2 bases from J, leaving 14 bases between. Stated time point: pre-treatment baseline. This clone was observed once. This table comes from immunoSEQ multiplex PCR, and its TCRdb copy is limited to in-frame clones, with some not included. The sample yields roughly 11,000 clones, less than 85% seen once. Sample: blood, taken from a patient treated with checkpoint blockade. The origin of this receptor is a human donor with melanoma. The J gene is TRBJ1-5, the V gene TRBV11-2; no clear D. The CDR3 here is CASSLYVSDGNQPQHF. In DNA form, the CDR3 reads TGTGCCAGCAGCTTGTACGTTTCCGACGGCAATCAGCCCCAGCATTTT.